This is a list of T cell receptor beta chains from one sample in a study of graft-versus-host responses after intestinal transplantation. These receptors have no known antigen. Clones were sequenced by immunoSEQ multiplex PCR, and TCRdb holds only the in-frame ones, with some missing. Among tens of thousands of clones listed, approximately 92% were seen once. Sequences were derived from unstimulated CD8+ T cells sorted from spleen or lymph node cells, sampled before transplant. The receptors derive from a human donor who was the organ donor for an intestinal transplant. CDR3s include the opening cysteine and the closing phenylalanine or tryptophan. The D gene is left open where the match is weak.

V	D	J	CDR3
TRBV5-6	TRBD2	TRBJ2-7	CASSLTSGGAGGYEQYF
TRBV28	-	TRBJ2-7	CASRLDYEQYF
TRBV27	-	TRBJ2-3	CASSLLSGGTDTQYF
TRBV7-4	TRBD1	TRBJ1-2	CASSQGTGHGYTF
TRBV30	TRBD1	TRBJ1-1	CAWSSRDSRTEAFF
TRBV27	-	TRBJ2-5	CASSFQEGETQYF
TRBV28	-	TRBJ2-1	CASSFQINEQFF
TRBV5-6	-	TRBJ2-7	CASSFGIRREQYF
TRBV7-9	-	TRBJ1-1	CASRRENTEAFF
TRBV6-1	-	TRBJ1-1	CASSEAQNTEAFF
TRBV2	TRBD1	TRBJ1-1	CASSVRGQGTEAFF
TRBV28	TRBD1	TRBJ2-5	CASSLQQGRQTQYF
TRBV7-9	TRBD1	TRBJ2-7	CASSGGQGDLYEQYF
TRBV7-8	-	TRBJ2-2	CASSPRRLQGGELFF
TRBV11-3	-	TRBJ2-7	CASSLVEYEQYF
TRBV6-1	-	TRBJ2-7	CASSEAMTAASYEQYF
TRBV7-9	-	TRBJ2-7	CASSPLGTATYEQYF
TRBV7-2	TRBD2	TRBJ2-5	CASSSLAGTFQETQYF
TRBV9	TRBD1	TRBJ2-7	CASSPTWTGIYEQYF
TRBV7-9	-	TRBJ1-2	CASSLGAGNYGYTF
TRBV27	-	TRBJ2-7	CASTARSGYEQYF
TRBV5-6	TRBD2	TRBJ2-1	CASSVTLAEYNEQFF
TRBV2	TRBD2	TRBJ2-3	CASSETERGGTDTQYF
TRBV5-6	TRBD1	TRBJ2-7	CASSQWTGAYEQYF
TRBV7-3	-	TRBJ2-5	CASSLTGGQETQYF
TRBV11-3	-	TRBJ1-2	CASTRSTFPYGYTF
TRBV27	-	TRBJ2-7	CASSFAVSYEQYF
TRBV11-2	-	TRBJ2-7	CASSPDPGTRFNNEQYF
TRBV7-6	-	TRBJ2-3	CASSFHSTDTQYF
TRBV7-6	-	TRBJ1-5	CASSLGIAEAQHF
TRBV2	TRBD2	TRBJ2-5	CASSENVAGGYLGETQYF
TRBV5-1	-	TRBJ1-5	CASSLAVVLNQPQHF
TRBV10-1	TRBD2	TRBJ2-5	CASSSQAGLAGEFAETQYF
TRBV7-3	TRBD1	TRBJ1-1	CASSWTGGNTEAFF
TRBV27	-	TRBJ1-1	CASSLFGGPSGAFF
TRBV19	-	TRBJ1-1	CASSMAPGTEAFF